A single T cell receptor (beta chain) is shown here with its context. Its specificity is not known. These data originate in a study of beta chain features in type 1 diabetes. Study background: What patients shared with healthy donors was a similar profile of age, gender and cell yields. Findings and caveats of the study: Patients with type 1 diabetes carried fewer insertions and had more deletions at their VDJ junctions. There was a moderate but significant shortening of TCRB CDR3s in all four CD4+ subsets of Type 1 diabetes patients.

V lost 4 bases, J lost 0 bases, and 16 bases lay in between. This CDR3 is 16 amino acids long. The germline gives CDR1 SGHDT, CDR2 YYEEEE. Every isolated RNA sample was fully reverse transcribed, so sequencing captured expressed TCRB transcripts. Profiled with immunoSEQ multiplex PCR; TCRdb holds only in-frame clones, not every one. The sample has about 240,000 clones, about 15% seen once; the top ten hold roughly 0.02%. It was via CD45RO/CCR7/CD25/CD127/CD95/CD27 that CD4+ naive, central memory, regulatory and stem cell-like memory cells were sorted. The sample was naive CD4+ T cells from blood. The sequence was obtained from a man aged 25-45 years with type 1 diabetes. The gene calls are TRBV5-6 and TRBJ1-2, with D tentatively TRBD1 (6 bases). CDR3 in amino acids: CASSGSGTRANYGYTF. CDR3 coding DNA: TGTGCCAGCAGCGGCTCTGGGACACGCGCTAACTATGGCTACACCTTC. Filled out from reference TRBV5-6 and TRBJ1-2, the complete variable domain reads DAGVTQSPTHLIKTRGQQVTLRCSPKSGHDTVSWYQQALGQGPQFIFQYYEEEERQRGNFPDRFSGHQFPNYSSELNVNALLLGDSALYLCASSGSGTRANYGYTFGSGTRLTVV.